Presented here are 10 T cell receptor beta chains from one specimen sequenced in a study of shared clonotypes between healthy human individuals. Selected positively for CCR7 and CD45RO-negative, naive CD8 cells excluded terminally differentiated effector memory CD45RA+ cells. Generated by immunoSEQ multiplex PCR, the TCRdb table keeps only in-frame clones and is missing some. The sample records almost 700,000 clones, roughly 94% being singletons. Sequencing input: naive CD8+ T cells sorted from blood. These receptors were taken from a man between 25 and 39 years old in good health.

V is TRBV4-1 and J is TRBJ2-1, with D tentatively TRBD1 (6 bases). CDR3 size: 14 residues. From germline, CDR1 is MGHRA and CDR2 YSYEKL. V shed 3 bases and J shed 6 bases, with 12 bases lying between them. For the CDR3, the DNA is TGCGCCAGCAGCCACTTGAGGGGGTTCAATGAGCAGTTCTTC. Protein: CASSHLRGFNEQFF.

The gene calls are TRBV11-2 and TRBJ2-1; D is possibly TRBD1 (5 bases). CDR1 and CDR2 from the germline V gene are SGHAT and FQNNGV. The V gene lost 1 base and the J gene lost 5 bases, with 15 bases spanning the gap. The CDR3 runs 16 residues. CDR3 nucleotide sequence: TGTGCCAGCAGCTTAGCGTTTAGGGGATTCAACAATGAGCAGTTCTTC. This sequence encodes CASSLAFRGFNNEQFF.

The CDR3 sequence is CASSPLGGEQFF. The CDR3 DNA follows: TGTGCCAGCAGCCCGTTGGGGGGCGAGCAGTTCTTC. The chain joins TRBV27 to TRBJ2-1; D may match TRBD1 or TRBD2 (6 bases each). Germline CDR1 and CDR2: MNHEY and SMNVEV (reference sequence). CDR3 size: 12 residues. V shed 6 bases and J shed 10 bases, with 13 bases lying between them.

The rearrangement links TRBV14 to TRBJ2-7, with D possibly being TRBD1 (5 bases). Germline assignment: CDR1 SGHDN and CDR2 FVKESK. This CDR3 is 15 amino acids long. Trimming took 0 bases from V and 2 from J, leaving 11 bases between them. The CDR3 nucleotides read TGTGCCAGCAGCCAAGAATCAGGGTGGCCCTACGAGCAGTACTTC. Amino acids: CASSQESGWPYEQYF.

The chain recombines TRBV13 with TRBJ2-1; the D gene could be TRBD1 or TRBD2 (5 bases each). Germline CDR1 reads PRHDT; CDR2 reads FYEKMQ (reference sequence). This CDR3 spans 10 amino acids. V was pared by 11 bases and J by 9 bases, with 11 bases between. Written as DNA, the CDR3 is TGTGCCTGGGGGTCGGCTGAGCAGTTCTTC. It encodes CAWGSAEQFF.

J is TRBJ2-2 and V is TRBV6-5; 7 bases are shared with TRBD1. V gave up 2 bases and J gave up 6 bases; unmatched junction bases: 3. The CDR3 runs 14 residues. Germline CDR1 and CDR2: MNHEY and SVGAGI. The CDR3 nucleotides are TGTGCCAGCAGTTACCAGGACAGGCCCGGGGAGCTGTTTTTT. Protein: CASSYQDRPGELFF.

This sequence joins TRBV10-3 and TRBJ2-1, with D unclear. Looked up from germline, CDR1 is ENHRY and CDR2 is SYGVKD. V was clipped by 3 bases and J by 9 bases, with 12 bases between them. The CDR3 consists of 13 residues. CDR3 in DNA: TGTGCCATCAGTGATCCCCGGAGAATTGAGCAGTTCTTC. It yields the protein CAISDPRRIEQFF.

The chain has TRBV19 and TRBJ1-5; no clear D. The V and J ends lost 6 bases and 5 bases respectively, with 11 bases between them. This CDR3 is 13 amino acids long. CDR1 is LNHDA and CDR2 is SQIVND in the germline V gene (reference sequence). The CDR3 reads CASRYRTDQPQHF. The CDR3 DNA sequence: TGTGCCAGTAGGTACCGGACGGATCAGCCCCAGCATTTT.

This chain joins TRBV4-1 and TRBJ2-3, with D hard to call. Germline loops: CDR1 MGHRA, CDR2 YSYEKL. Trimming cost V 3 bases and J 2 bases, with 6 bases left between them. The CDR3 spans 13 residues. CDR3 DNA sequence: TGCGCCAGCAGCCAGAAGCTCACAGATACGCAGTATTTT. It is translated as CASSQKLTDTQYF.

The V call is TRBV27, the J call TRBJ2-1; a weak D match, TRBD1 (5 bases). Trimming pared 7 bases from V and 0 bases from J, leaving 13 bases between. Germline V gives CDR1 MNHEY, CDR2 SMNVEV (reference sequence). The CDR3 has 15 amino acids. Written as DNA, the CDR3 is TGTGCCAGCACCTTAGGGGCTTACTCCTACAATGAGCAGTTCTTC. This sequence encodes CASTLGAYSYNEQFF.